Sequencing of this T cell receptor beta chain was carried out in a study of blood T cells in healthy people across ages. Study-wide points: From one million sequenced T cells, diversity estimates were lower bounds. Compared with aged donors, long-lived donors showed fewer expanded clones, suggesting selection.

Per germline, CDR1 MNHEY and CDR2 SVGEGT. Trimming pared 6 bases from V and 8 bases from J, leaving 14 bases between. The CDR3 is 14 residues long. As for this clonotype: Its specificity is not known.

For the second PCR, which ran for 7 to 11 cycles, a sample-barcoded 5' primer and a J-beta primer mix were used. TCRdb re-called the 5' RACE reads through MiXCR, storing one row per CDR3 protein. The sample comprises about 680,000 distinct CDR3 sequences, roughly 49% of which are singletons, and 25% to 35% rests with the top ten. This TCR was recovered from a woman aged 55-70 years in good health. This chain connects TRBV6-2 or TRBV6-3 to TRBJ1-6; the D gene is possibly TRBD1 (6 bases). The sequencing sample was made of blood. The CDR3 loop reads CASSRRGGDSPLHF. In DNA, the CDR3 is TGTGCCAGCAGCCGCAGGGGCGGGGATTCACCCCTCCACTTT.